Included here is one T cell receptor beta chain sequence, with context. Its matching antigen is unknown. The entry originates in a study of OX40 agonist ivuxolimab in advanced cancers. Study details: The treatment was a fully human IgG2 OX40 agonist, ivuxolimab.

V lost 4 bases to trimming and J lost 0 bases, with 10 bases between them. Germline loops: CDR1 SGHNT, CDR2 YENEEA. The CDR3 sequence is 14 residues long. Findings and limits, study-wide: In general, CD8+ T cells held more expanded clones than CD4+ did, on average. In the 0.1 to 3.0 mg/kg range, CD4+ and CD8+ blood T cells had expanded clonally by week 6.

The protocol was immunoSEQ multiplex PCR, while the TCRdb copy is restricted to in-frame clones and leaves out a portion. The sample includes 85,000 to 130,000 clones, approximately 90% of them seen just once. The chain couples TRBV11-3 to TRBJ2-7; D is unclear. This clonotype originated in an adult with an advanced solid tumor such as melanoma, head and neck, liver or kidney cancer. Sequencing used CD4+ or CD8+ T cells sorted from blood, obtained in a trial of the OX40 agonist ivuxolimab. The CDR3 region has the DNA TGTGCCAGCAGCTGCTCCGGGCCCTCCTACGAGCAGTACTTC. This translates into CASSCSGPSYEQYF.